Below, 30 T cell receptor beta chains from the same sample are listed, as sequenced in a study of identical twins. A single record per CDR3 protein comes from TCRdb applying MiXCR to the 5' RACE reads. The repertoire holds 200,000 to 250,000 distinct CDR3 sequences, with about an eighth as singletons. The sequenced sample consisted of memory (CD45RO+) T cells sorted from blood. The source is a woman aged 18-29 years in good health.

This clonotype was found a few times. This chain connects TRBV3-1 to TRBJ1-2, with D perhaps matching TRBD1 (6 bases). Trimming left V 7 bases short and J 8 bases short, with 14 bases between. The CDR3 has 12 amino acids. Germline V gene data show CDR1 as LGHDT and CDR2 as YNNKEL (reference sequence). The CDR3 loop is CASTSTGVGYTF. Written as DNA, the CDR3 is TGTGCCAGCACCTCGACAGGAGTCGGCTACACCTTC.

As DNA, the CDR3 is TGTGCCACCAGTGACCCAAAAGGACTCACCGGGGAGCTGTTTTTT. Translating it yields CATSDPKGLTGELFF. This chain joins TRBV24-1 and TRBJ2-2; TRBD2 is a possible D gene (5 bases). The CDR3 loop spans 15 amino acids. The ends were cut back, 4 bases at V and 4 bases at J, with 12 bases in the middle. The germline V gene encodes CDR1 KGHDR and CDR2 SFDVKD.

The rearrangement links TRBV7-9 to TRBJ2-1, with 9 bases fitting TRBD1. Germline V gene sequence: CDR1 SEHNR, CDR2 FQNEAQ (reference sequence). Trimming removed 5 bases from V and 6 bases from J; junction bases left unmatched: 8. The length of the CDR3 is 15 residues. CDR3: CASSTGTGIFNEQFF. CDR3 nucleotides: TGTGCCAGCAGCACCGGGACAGGGATATTCAATGAGCAGTTCTTC.

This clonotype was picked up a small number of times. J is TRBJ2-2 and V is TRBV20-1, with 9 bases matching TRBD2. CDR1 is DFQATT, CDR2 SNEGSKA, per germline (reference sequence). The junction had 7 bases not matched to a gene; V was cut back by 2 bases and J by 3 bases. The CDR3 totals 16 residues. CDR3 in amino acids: CSARPLAGVDTGELFF. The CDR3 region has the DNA TGCAGTGCTAGACCTTTAGCGGGAGTGGACACCGGGGAGCTGTTTTTT.

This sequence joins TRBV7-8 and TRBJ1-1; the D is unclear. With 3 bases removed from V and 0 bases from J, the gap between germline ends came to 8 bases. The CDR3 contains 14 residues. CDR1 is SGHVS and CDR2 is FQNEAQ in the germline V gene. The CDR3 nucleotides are TGTGCCAGCAGCTTGGCAGAAATGAACACTGAAGCTTTCTTT. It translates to CASSLAEMNTEAFF.

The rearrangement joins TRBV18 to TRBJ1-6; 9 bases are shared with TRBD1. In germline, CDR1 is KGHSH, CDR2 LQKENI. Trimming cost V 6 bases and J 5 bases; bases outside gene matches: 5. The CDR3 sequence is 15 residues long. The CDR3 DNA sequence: TGTGCCAGCTCCCCCAGGACAGGGGATAATTCACCCCTCCACTTT. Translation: CASSPRTGDNSPLHF. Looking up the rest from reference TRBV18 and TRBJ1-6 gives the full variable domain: NAGVMQNPRHLVRRRGQEARLRCSPMKGHSHVYWYRQLPEEGLKFMVYLQKENIIDESGMPKERFSAEFPKEGPSILRIQQVVRGDSAAYFCASSPRTGDNSPLHFGNGTRLTVT.

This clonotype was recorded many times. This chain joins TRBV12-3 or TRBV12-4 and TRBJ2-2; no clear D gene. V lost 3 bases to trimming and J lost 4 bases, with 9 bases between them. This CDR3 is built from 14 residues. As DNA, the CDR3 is TGTGCCAGCAGTTTCCATACTTTCACCGGGGAGCTGTTTTTT. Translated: CASSFHTFTGELFF.

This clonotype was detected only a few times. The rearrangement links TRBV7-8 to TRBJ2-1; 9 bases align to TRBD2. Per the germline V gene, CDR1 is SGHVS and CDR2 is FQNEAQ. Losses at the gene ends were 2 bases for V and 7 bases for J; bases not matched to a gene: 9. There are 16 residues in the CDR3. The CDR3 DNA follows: TGTGCCAGCAGCTTACGAGTAGCGGGAGTGGGTAATGAGCAGTTCTTC. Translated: CASSLRVAGVGNEQFF. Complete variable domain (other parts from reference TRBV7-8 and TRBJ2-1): GAGVSQSPRYKVAKRGQDVALRCDPISGHVSLFWYQQALGQGPEFLTYFQNEAQLDKSGLPSDRFFAERPEGSVSTLKIQRTQQEDSAVYLCASSLRVAGVGNEQFFGPGTRLTVL.

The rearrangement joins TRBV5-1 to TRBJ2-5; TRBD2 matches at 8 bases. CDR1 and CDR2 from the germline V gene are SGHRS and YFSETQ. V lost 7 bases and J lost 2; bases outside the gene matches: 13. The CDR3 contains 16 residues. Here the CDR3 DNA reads TGCGCCAGCGCACCTTCGTTTACTAGCGGTCAAGAGACCCAGTACTTC. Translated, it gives CASAPSFTSGQETQYF. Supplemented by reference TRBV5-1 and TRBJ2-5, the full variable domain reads KAGVTQTPRYLIKTRGQQVTLSCSPISGHRSVSWYQQTPGQGLQFLFEYFSETQRNKGNFPGRFSGRQFSNSRSEMNVSTLELGDSALYLCASAPSFTSGQETQYFGPGTRLLVL.

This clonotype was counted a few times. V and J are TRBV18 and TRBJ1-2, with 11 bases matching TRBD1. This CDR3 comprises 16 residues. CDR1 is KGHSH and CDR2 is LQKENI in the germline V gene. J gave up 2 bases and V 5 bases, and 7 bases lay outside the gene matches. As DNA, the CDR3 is TGTGCCAGCTCATCCGACGGACAGGGGGCGAACTATGGCTACACCTTC. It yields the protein CASSSDGQGANYGYTF.

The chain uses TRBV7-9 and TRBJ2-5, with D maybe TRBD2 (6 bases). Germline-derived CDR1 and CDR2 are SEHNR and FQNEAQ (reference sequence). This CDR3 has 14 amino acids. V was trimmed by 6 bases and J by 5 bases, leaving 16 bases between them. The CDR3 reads CASRVDGGGETQYF. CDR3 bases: TGTGCCAGCAGAGTAGACGGTGGAGGGGAGACCCAGTACTTC.

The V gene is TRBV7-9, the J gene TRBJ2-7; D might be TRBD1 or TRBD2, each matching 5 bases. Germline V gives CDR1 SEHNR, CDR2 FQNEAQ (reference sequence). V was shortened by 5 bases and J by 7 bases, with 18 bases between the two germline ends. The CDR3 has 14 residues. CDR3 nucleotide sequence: TGTGCCAGCAGCCCAGACCGGGACGGCGCTGAGCAGTACTTC. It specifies CASSPDRDGAEQYF.

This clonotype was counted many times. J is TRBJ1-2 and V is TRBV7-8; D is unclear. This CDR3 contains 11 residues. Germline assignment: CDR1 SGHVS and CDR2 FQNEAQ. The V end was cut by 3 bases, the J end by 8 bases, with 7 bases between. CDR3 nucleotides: TGTGCCAGCAGCTTCGGCACAGGCTACACCTTC. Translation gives CASSFGTGYTF.

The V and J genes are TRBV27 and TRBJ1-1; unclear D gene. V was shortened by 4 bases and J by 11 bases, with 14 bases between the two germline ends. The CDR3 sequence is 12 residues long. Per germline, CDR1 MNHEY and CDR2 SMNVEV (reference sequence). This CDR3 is CASSSGPSSAFF. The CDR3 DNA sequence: TGTGCCAGCAGTTCCGGACCCAGCAGTGCTTTCTTT.

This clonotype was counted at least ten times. CDR3 DNA: TGTGCCAGCGGACAGGGGACTCAGCCCCAGCATTTT. It yields the protein CASGQGTQPQHF. The V and J genes are TRBV27 and TRBJ1-5; TRBD1 agrees at 9 bases. The V gene end was trimmed by 8 bases and the J gene end by 6 bases; junction bases not matched to a gene: 2. CDR3 length: 12 amino acids. Germline V gene sequence: CDR1 MNHEY, CDR2 SMNVEV (reference sequence).

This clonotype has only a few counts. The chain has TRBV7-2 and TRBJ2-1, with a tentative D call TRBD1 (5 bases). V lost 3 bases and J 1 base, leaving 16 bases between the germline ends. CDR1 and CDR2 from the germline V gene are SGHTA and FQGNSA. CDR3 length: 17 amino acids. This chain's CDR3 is CASSFLGHSVSYNEQFF. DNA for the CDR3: TGTGCCAGCAGCTTCCTAGGACACTCTGTATCCTACAATGAGCAGTTCTTC.

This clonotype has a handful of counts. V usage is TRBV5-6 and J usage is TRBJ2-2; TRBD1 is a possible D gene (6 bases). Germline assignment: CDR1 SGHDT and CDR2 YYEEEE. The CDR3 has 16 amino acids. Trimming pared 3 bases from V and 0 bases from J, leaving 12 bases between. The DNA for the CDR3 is TGTGCCAGCAGCTGGGACATGTCATCGAACACCGGGGAGCTGTTTTTT. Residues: CASSWDMSSNTGELFF.

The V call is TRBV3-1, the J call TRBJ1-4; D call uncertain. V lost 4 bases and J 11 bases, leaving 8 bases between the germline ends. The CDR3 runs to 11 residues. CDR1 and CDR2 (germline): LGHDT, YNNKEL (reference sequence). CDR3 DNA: TGTGCCAGCAGCCTTCGAGGGAAACTGTTTTTT. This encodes CASSLRGKLFF.

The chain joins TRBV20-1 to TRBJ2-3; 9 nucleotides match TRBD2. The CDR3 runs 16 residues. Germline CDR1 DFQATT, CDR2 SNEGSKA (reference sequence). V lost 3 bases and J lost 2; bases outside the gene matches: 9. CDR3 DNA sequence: TGCAGTGCTAGTACTTTAGCGGGGGCTTACACAGATACGCAGTATTTT. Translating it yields CSASTLAGAYTDTQYF.

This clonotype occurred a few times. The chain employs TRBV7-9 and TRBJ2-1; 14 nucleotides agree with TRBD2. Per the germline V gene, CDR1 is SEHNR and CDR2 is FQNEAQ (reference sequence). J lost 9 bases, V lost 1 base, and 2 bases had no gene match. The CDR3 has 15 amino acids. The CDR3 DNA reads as TGTGCCAGCAGCTTAGGAGGACTAGCGGGAGGTGAGCAGTTCTTC. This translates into CASSLGGLAGGEQFF.

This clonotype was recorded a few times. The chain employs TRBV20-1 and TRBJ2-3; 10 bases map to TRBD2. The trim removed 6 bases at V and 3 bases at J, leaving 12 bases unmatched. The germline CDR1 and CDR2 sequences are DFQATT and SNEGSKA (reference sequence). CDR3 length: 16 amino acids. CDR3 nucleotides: TGCAGTGCCACCGGGACTAGCGCGGGGGTGACAGATACGCAGTATTTT. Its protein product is CSATGTSAGVTDTQYF.

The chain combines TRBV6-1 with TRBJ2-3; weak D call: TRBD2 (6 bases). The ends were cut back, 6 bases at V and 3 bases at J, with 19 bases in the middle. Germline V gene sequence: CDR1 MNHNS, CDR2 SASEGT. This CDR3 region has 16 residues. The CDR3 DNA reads TGTGCCAGCAGCCCGGTGGGGAGGAGCGGAACAGATACGCAGTATTTT. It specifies CASSPVGRSGTDTQYF.

The CDR3 spells CASSGGTYNEQFF. DNA of the CDR3: TGCGCCAGCAGCGGCGGGACTTACAATGAGCAGTTCTTC. This chain links TRBV5-1 with TRBJ2-1; maybe TRBD2 (6 bases). Germline assignment: CDR1 SGHRS and CDR2 YFSETQ. Trimming pared 4 bases from V and 4 bases from J, leaving 9 bases between. CDR3 length: 13 amino acids.

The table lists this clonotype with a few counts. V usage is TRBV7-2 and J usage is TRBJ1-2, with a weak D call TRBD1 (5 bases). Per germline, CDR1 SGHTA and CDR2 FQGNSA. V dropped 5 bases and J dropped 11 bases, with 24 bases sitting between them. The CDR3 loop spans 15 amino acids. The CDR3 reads CASSLVGLIPGAYTF. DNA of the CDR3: TGTGCCAGCAGCCTTGTAGGCCTCATTCCTGGGGCTTACACCTTC.

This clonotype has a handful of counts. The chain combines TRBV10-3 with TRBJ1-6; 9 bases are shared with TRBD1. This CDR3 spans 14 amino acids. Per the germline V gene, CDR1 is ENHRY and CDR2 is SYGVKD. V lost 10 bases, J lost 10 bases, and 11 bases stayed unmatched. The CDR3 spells CATEPGQGGSPLHF. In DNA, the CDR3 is TGTGCCACCGAACCGGGACAGGGTGGGTCACCCCTCCACTTT.

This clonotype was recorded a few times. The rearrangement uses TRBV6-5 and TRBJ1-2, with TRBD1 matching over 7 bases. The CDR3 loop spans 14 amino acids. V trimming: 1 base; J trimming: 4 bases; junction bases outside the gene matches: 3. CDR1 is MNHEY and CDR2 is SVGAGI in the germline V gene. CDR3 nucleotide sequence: TGTGCCAGCAGTTACTTACAGGGGACCTATGGCTACACCTTC. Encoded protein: CASSYLQGTYGYTF.

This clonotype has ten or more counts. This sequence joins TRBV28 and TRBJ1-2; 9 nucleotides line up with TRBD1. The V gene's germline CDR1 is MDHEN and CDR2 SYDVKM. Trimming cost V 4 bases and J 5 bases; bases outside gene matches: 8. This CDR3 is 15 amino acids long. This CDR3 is CASSSTGGPRYGYTF. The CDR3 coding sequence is TGTGCCAGCAGTTCGACAGGGGGGCCTAGGTATGGCTACACCTTC.

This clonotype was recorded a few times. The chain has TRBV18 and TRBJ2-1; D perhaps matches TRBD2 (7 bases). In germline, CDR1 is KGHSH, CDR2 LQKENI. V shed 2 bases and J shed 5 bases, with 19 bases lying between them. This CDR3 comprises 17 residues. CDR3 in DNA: TGTGCCAGCTCACCAGAACGGGGGCGGGAGTCCCACAATGAGCAGTTCTTC. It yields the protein CASSPERGRESHNEQFF.

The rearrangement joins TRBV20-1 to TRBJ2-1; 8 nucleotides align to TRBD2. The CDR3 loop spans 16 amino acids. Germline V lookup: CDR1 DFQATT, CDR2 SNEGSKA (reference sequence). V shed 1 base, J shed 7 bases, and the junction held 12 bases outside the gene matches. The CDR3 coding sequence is TGCAGTGCTAGAGCCCCTTCCCGGGGGGGGGGTAATGAGCAGTTCTTC. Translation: CSARAPSRGGGNEQFF.

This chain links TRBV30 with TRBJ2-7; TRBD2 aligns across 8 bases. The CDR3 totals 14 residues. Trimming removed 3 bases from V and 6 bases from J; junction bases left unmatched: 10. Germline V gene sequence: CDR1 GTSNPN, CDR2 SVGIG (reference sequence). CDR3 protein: CAWRGVGRAFEQYF. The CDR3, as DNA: TGTGCCTGGAGGGGGGTCGGGAGGGCCTTCGAGCAGTACTTC.